The 16 T cell receptor beta chains given below trace back to one sample, sequenced in a study of cytomegalovirus exposure and HLA in healthy donors. 60 Vbeta and 13 Jbeta primers were used in PCR. Produced via immunoSEQ multiplex PCR; TCRdb's table is partial and in-frame only. The sample holds around 200,000 clones; around 86% are singletons and the top ten take approximately 6.3%. Input material: PBMCs. These receptors came from a man aged 40-55 years in good health and CMV-seropositive.

The CDR3 is CASSLGPGTFGPDTQYF. CDR3 bases: TGTGCCAGCAGCTTGGGCCCCGGGACTTTCGGACCAGATACGCAGTATTTT. The chain couples TRBV5-4 to TRBJ2-3, with D possibly matching TRBD2 (6 bases). CDR1 is SGHNT and CDR2 is YYREEE in the germline V gene (reference sequence). Trimming left V 0 bases short and J 4 bases short, with 18 bases between. The CDR3 is 17 amino acids.

The V gene is TRBV5-6, the J gene TRBJ2-5; possible D gene TRBD1, 6 bases. V dropped 0 bases and J dropped 9 bases, with 24 bases sitting between them. CDR1 and CDR2 (germline): SGHDT, YYEEEE. This CDR3 is built from 17 residues. CDR3 in DNA: TGTGCCAGCAGCTTGGATCTAGGACGACAGGCTGGAGTTGCCCAGTACTTC. Amino acids: CASSLDLGRQAGVAQYF.

The genes are TRBV5-8 and TRBJ1-5; the match to TRBD1 covers 8 bases. The CDR3 spans 16 residues. Germline loops: CDR1 SGHTS, CDR2 YDEGEE. V was clipped by 3 bases and J by 1 base; unmatched bases: 6. The CDR3 nucleotides are TGTGCCAGCAGCTCTCAGGGGGCACGGAGCAATCAGCCCCAGCATTTT. Its protein product is CASSSQGARSNQPQHF.

This clone has more than one count but fewer than ten. The rearrangement joins TRBV6-6 to TRBJ2-7; D perhaps matches TRBD1 (6 bases). Trimming took off 5 bases at V and 2 bases at J, with 13 bases between the two ends. Germline V gene data show CDR1 as MNHNY and CDR2 as SVGAGI (reference sequence). CDR3 length: 14 amino acids. The CDR3 loop reads CASSPSGQPYEQYF. The CDR3 nucleotides read TGTGCCAGCAGTCCCTCTGGACAGCCCTACGAGCAGTACTTC.

The chain employs TRBV19 and TRBJ1-5; 7 bases are shared with TRBD1. The germline V gene encodes CDR1 LNHDA and CDR2 SQIVND (reference sequence). V shed 4 bases, J shed 4 bases, and the junction held 1 base outside the gene matches. The length of the CDR3 is 13 residues. CDR3 sequence: CASSRDSNQPQHF. The CDR3 nucleotides are TGTGCCAGTAGTAGGGACAGTAATCAGCCCCAGCATTTT.

This CDR3 is CASSSDRATQETQYF. The CDR3 DNA is TGTGCCAGCTCAAGCGACAGGGCTACACAAGAGACCCAGTACTTC. V gene TRBV18 combines with J gene TRBJ2-5; 7 bases agree with TRBD1. Germline CDR1 is KGHSH and CDR2 is LQKENI. Trimming removed 5 bases from V and 2 bases from J; junction bases left unmatched: 8. This CDR3 contains 15 residues.

V usage is TRBV4-1 and J usage is TRBJ1-2; D gene ambiguous. The V gene lost 4 bases and the J gene lost 5 bases, with 17 bases spanning the gap. The CDR3 runs to 15 residues. The V gene's germline CDR1 is MGHRA and CDR2 YSYEKL. The CDR3 reads CASSLSDPPGYGYTF. CDR3 in DNA: TGCGCCAGCAGCCTGTCGGACCCTCCGGGGTATGGCTACACCTTC.

The chain employs TRBV5-1 and TRBJ1-1; possibly TRBD1 for D (6 bases). Germline V CDR1 and CDR2: SGHRS, YFSETQ. V lost 4 bases, J lost 2 bases, and 12 bases lay in between. CDR3 size: 14 residues. CDR3 in amino acids: CASSQAGANTEAFF. The CDR3 coding sequence is TGCGCCAGCAGCCAAGCAGGGGCCAACACTGAAGCTTTCTTT.

The chain links TRBV4-1 to TRBJ2-3; a possible D gene is TRBD1 (6 bases). This CDR3 region has 13 residues. CDR1 and CDR2 (germline): MGHRA, YSYEKL. V was shortened by 3 bases and J by 5 bases, with 9 bases between the two germline ends. The CDR3: CASSQQGRDTQYF. DNA for the CDR3: TGCGCCAGCAGCCAGCAGGGGAGAGATACGCAGTATTTT.

The chain recombines TRBV15 with TRBJ2-7; a possible D gene is TRBD2 (5 bases). The ends were cut back, 1 base at V and 2 bases at J, with 9 bases in the middle. CDR1 LNHNV and CDR2 YYDKDF come from the germline V gene (reference sequence). This CDR3 is built from 14 residues. The CDR3 DNA reads TGTGCCACCAGCAGAGTCGGGATGGCCTACGAGCAGTACTTC. Protein: CATSRVGMAYEQYF.

The chain is built from TRBV27 and TRBJ1-4, with 9 bases matching TRBD1. The CDR3 consists of 16 residues. The J segment lost 2 bases and the V segment lost 5 bases, leaving 6 bases of the junction unmatched. The germline V gene encodes CDR1 MNHEY and CDR2 SMNVEV (reference sequence). The CDR3: CASSRDRAGTNEKLFF. The CDR3 nucleotides are TGTGCCAGCAGTCGGGACAGGGCCGGCACTAATGAAAAACTGTTTTTT.

This chain links TRBV5-1 with TRBJ2-7; 10 bases map to TRBD2. Germline trimming cut 4 bases from V and 2 bases from J; bases unmatched to any gene: 12. This CDR3 spans 17 amino acids. Per the germline V gene, CDR1 is SGHRS and CDR2 is YFSETQ. The CDR3 DNA reads TGCGCCAGCAGCCCGAGGCCTAGCGGGGGAGCAACCTACGAGCAGTACTTC. Its protein is CASSPRPSGGATYEQYF.

The chain is built from TRBV2 and TRBJ2-2; D possibly corresponds to TRBD1 (6 bases). V was pared by 6 bases and J by 6 bases, with 17 bases between. CDR3 length: 15 amino acids. From germline, CDR1 is SNHLY and CDR2 FYNNEI. CDR3 sequence reads: CASSLGAYSPGELFF. In DNA form, the CDR3 reads TGTGCCAGCAGCCTGGGGGCCTATTCGCCCGGGGAGCTGTTTTTT. The entire variable domain, with the rest obtained from reference TRBV2 and TRBJ2-2, is as follows: EPEVTQTPSHQVTQMGQEVILRCVPISNHLYFYWYRQILGQKVEFLVSFYNNEISEKSEIFDDQFSVERPDGSNFTLKIRSTKLEDSAMYFCASSLGAYSPGELFFGEGSRLTVL.

In this sample, this clone turned up once. The rearrangement links TRBV19 to TRBJ2-3, with TRBD2 matching 7 bases. The J segment lost 0 bases and the V segment lost 9 bases, leaving 3 bases of the junction unmatched. The length of the CDR3 is 13 residues. The germline V gene encodes CDR1 LNHDA and CDR2 SQIVND (reference sequence). The CDR3, as DNA: TGTGCCAGCGGGAGGTCAAGCACAGATACGCAGTATTTT. Translating gives CASGRSSTDTQYF.

The chain employs TRBV5-1 and TRBJ2-3, with 11 nucleotides matching TRBD2. The germline V gene encodes CDR1 SGHRS and CDR2 YFSETQ. The V and J ends lost 6 bases and 6 bases, in that order; junction bases with no gene match: 9. This CDR3 has 15 amino acids. CDR3 sequence reads: CASTSASGGLDTQYF. Written as DNA, the CDR3 is TGCGCCAGCACTTCTGCTAGCGGGGGGTTGGATACGCAGTATTTT.

The chain is built from TRBV9 and TRBJ2-2, with D possibly being TRBD2 (6 bases). From germline, CDR1 is SGDLS and CDR2 YYNGEE. This CDR3 has 17 amino acids. With 2 bases removed from V and 2 bases from J, the gap between germline ends came to 16 bases. CDR3 DNA: TGTGCCAGCAGCGTGGGGTGGGGACTGAGAAACACCGGGGAGCTGTTTTTT. This sequence encodes CASSVGWGLRNTGELFF.